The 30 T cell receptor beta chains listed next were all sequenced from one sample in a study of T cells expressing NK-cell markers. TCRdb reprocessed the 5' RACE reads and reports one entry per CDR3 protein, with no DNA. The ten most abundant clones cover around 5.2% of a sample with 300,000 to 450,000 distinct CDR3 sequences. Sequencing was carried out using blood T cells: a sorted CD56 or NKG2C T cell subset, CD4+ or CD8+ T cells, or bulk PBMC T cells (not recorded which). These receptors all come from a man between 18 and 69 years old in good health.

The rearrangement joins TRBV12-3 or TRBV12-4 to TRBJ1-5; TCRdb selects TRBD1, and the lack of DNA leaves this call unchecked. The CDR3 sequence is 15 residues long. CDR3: CASSFYQGSNQPQHF.

The CDR3 spells CASSSPDRKVFF. This rearrangement joins TRBV11-3 to TRBJ2-2; TCRdb gives TRBD1 as the D gene, but with no DNA this cannot be confirmed. The V gene's germline CDR1 is SGHNT and CDR2 YENEEA. The CDR3 loop spans 12 amino acids.

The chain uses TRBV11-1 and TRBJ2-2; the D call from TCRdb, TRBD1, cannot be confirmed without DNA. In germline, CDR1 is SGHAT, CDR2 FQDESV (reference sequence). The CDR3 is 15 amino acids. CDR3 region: CASSSNRGLTGELFF. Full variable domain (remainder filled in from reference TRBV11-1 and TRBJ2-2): EAEVAQSPRYKITEKSQAVAFWCDPISGHATLYWYRQILGQGPELLVQFQDESVVDDSQLPKDRFSAERLKGVDSTLKIQPAELGDSAMYLCASSSNRGLTGELFFGEGSRLTVL.

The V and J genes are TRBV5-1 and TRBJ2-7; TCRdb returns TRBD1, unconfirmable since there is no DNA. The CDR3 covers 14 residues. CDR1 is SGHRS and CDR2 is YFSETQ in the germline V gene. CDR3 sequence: CASSLVGARNEQYF.

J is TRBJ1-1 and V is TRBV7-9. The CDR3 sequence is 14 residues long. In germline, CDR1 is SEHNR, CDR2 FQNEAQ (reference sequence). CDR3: CASSWSGSNTEAFF. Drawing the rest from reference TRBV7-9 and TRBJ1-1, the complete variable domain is DTGVSQNPRHKITKRGQNVTFRCDPISEHNRLYWYRQTLGQGPEFLTYFQNEAQLEKSRLLSDRFSAERPKGSFSTLEIQRTEQGDSAMYLCASSWSGSNTEAFFGQGTRLTVV.

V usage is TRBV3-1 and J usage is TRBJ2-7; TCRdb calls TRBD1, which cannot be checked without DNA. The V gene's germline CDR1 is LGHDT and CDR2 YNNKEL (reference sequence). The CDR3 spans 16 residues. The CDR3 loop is CASSQVGQGQGYEQYF.

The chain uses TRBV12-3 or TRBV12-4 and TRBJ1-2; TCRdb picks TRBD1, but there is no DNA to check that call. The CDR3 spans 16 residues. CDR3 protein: CASSLTGPSARYGYTF.

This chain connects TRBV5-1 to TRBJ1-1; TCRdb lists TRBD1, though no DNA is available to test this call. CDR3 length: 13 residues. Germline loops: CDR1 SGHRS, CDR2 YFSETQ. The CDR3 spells CASSVTGVTEAFF.

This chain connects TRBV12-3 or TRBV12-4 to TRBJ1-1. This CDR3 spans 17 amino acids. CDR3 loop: CASSFRTSKFQHAEAFF.

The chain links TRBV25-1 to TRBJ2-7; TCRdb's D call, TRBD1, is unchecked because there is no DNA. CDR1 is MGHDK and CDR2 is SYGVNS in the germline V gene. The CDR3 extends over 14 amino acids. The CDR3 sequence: CASSGGGTLYEQYF.

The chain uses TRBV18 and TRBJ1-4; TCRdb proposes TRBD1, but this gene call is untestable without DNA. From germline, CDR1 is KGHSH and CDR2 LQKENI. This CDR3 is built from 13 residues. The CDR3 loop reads CASAGTGSEKLFF.

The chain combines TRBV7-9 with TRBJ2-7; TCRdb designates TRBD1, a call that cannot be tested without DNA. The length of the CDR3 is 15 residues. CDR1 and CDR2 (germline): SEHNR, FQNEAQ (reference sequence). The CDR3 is CASSPVDRAAYEQYF.

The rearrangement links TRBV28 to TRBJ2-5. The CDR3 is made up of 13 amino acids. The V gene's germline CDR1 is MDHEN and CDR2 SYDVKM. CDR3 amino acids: CASSPRLQETQYF.

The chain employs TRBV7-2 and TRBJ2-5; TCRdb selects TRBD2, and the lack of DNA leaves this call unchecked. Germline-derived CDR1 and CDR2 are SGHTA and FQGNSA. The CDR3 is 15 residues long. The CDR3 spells CASSWGLAGRETQYF.

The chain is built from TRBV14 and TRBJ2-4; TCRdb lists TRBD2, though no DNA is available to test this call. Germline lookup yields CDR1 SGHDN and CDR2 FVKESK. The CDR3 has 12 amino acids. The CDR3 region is CASSRYLGAQYF. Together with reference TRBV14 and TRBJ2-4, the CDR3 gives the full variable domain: EAGVTQFPSHSVIEKGQTVTLRCDPISGHDNLYWYRRVMGKEIKFLLHFVKESKQDESGMPNNRFLAERTGGTYSTLKVQPAELEDSGVYFCASSRYLGAQYFGAGTRLSVL.

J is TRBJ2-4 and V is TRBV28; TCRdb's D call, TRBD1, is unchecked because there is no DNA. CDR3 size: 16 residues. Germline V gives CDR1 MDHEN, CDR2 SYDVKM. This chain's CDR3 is CASSFRARGHKNIQYF. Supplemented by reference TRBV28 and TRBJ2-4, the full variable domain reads DVKVTQSSRYLVKRTGEKVFLECVQDMDHENMFWYRQDPGLGLRLIYFSYDVKMKEKGDIPEGYSVSREKKERFSLILESASTNQTSMYLCASSFRARGHKNIQYFGAGTRLSVL.

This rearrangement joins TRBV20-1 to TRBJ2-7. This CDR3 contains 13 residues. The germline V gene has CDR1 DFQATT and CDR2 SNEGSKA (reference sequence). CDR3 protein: CSARDGRAYEQYF.

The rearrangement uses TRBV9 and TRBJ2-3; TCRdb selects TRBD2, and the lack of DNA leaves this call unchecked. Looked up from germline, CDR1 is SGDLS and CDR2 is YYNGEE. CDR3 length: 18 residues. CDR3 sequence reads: CASSVDGVAGGLADTQYF.

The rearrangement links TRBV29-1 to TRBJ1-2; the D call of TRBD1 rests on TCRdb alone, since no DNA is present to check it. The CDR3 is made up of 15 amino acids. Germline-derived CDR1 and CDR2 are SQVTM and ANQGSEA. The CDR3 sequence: CSVEGATGLGYGYTF.

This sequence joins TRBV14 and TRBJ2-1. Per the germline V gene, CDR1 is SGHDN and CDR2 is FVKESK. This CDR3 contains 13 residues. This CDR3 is CASSQDLANEQFF.

CDR3 sequence reads: CASTYGVRGGDTQYF. V is TRBV18 and J is TRBJ2-3; TCRdb picks TRBD1, but there is no DNA to check that call. CDR1 KGHSH and CDR2 LQKENI come from the germline V gene. The CDR3 length is 15 residues.

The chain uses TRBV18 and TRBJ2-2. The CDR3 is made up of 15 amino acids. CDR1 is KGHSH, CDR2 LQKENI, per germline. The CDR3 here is CASSPFETTPGELFF.

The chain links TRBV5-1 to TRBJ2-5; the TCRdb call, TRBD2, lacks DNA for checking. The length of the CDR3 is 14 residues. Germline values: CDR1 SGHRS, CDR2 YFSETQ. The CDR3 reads CASSLTSRQETQYF.

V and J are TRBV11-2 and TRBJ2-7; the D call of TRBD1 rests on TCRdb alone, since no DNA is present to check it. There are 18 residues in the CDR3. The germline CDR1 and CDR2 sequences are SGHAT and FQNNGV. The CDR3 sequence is CASSPTRPGRASSYEQYF. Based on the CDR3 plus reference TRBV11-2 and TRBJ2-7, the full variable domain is EAGVAQSPRYKIIEKRQSVAFWCNPISGHATLYWYQQILGQGPKLLIQFQNNGVVDDSQLPKDRFSAERLKGVDSTLKIQPAKLEDSAVYLCASSPTRPGRASSYEQYFGPGTRLTVT.

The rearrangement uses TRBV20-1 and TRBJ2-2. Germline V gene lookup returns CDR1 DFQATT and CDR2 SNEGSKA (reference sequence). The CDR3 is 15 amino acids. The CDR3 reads CSARRQDLNTGELFF.

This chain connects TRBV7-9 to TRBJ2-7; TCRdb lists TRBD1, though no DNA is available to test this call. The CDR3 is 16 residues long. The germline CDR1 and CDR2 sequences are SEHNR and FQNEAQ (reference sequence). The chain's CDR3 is CASSLASRQGDHEQYF.

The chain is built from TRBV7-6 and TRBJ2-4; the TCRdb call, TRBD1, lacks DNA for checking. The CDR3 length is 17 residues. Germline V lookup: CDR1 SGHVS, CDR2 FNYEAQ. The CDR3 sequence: CASSPRDREIPRDLQYF.

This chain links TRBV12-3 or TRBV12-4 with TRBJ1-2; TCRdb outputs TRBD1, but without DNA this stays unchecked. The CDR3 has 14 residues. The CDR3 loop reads CASSFAGQSNGYTF.

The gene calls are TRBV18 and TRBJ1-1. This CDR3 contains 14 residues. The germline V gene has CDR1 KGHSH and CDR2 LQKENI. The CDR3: CASSPPGSFIPAFF.

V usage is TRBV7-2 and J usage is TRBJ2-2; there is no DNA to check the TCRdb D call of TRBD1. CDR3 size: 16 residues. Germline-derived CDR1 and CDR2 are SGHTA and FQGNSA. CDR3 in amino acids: CASSRGQGRYTGELFF.